The clone carrying this T cell receptor beta chain was seen at least ten times. TCRdb passed the RT-PCR reads through MiXCR, listing each CDR3 protein once. Of about 700,000 distinct CDR3 sequences listed, more than 13% were seen once; the top ten hold roughly 3.9%. The germline V and J ends were trimmed by 4 bases and 7 bases, with 21 bases remaining between them. In germline, CDR1 is KGHDR, CDR2 SFDVKD. The CDR3 has 16 residues. The gene calls are TRBV24-1 and TRBJ1-2; D perhaps matches TRBD1 (5 bases). This receptor was taken from a female donor in good health, serving as a healthy control. The sequenced sample consisted of memory CD4+ T cells from blood. The CDR3 reads CATSDGDPGQGGGYTF. The CDR3 nucleotides are TGTGCCACCAGTGACGGTGACCCTGGGCAGGGAGGTGGCTACACCTTC.